A selection of T cell receptor beta chains follows, all from one sample in a study of T cell responses to AZD1222 COVID-19 vaccine. Sequencing used immunoSEQ multiplex PCR; TCRdb keeps in-frame clones, though not all of them. The table includes 80,000 to 95,000 clones, approximately 89% detected once. The sequencing here drew on peripheral blood, taken on day 0 of MenACWY control vaccination. These receptors originate from an adult in good health. Each CDR3 is given with its conserved first and last residue. The D gene is left open where the match is weak. The listing skips clone size in some rows; elsewhere it reads once, few, many or a size class.

TRBJ1-4 TRBV30 TRBD1 NA CAWGTDRAAGEKLFF TGTGCCTGGGGCACTGACAGGGCCGCTGGAGAAAAACTGTTTTTT
TRBJ2-1 TRBV5-1 NA NA CASSFSRSNEQFF TGCGCCAGCAGCTTCTCTAGATCCAATGAGCAGTTCTTC
TRBJ2-1 TRBV9 NA NA CASSVDQGREQFF TGTGCCAGCAGCGTAGACCAGGGCAGGGAGCAGTTCTTC
TRBJ2-5 TRBV5-1 NA NA CASSLGAGSSQETQYF TGCGCCAGCAGCTTGGGTGCGGGTTCAAGCCAAGAGACCCAGTACTTC
TRBJ2-5 TRBV7-3 TRBD2 NA CASSLEKRGHETQYF TGTGCCAGCAGCTTAGAGAAGCGGGGTCACGAGACCCAGTACTTC
TRBJ2-1 TRBV12-5 NA once CASGLVQAEPYNEQFF TGTGCTAGTGGTTTGGTCCAGGCAGAACCCTACAATGAGCAGTTCTTC
TRBJ1-6 TRBV6-5 NA few CASSYGRGAQISPLHF TGTGCCAGCAGTTACGGTCGGGGAGCCCAAATTTCACCCCTCCACTTT
TRBJ1-1 TRBV5-6 NA NA CASSLDGRYGAFF TGTGCCAGCAGCTTGGATGGAAGGTACGGAGCTTTCTTT
TRBJ2-7 TRBV9 TRBD1 NA CASSVAGGPMYEQYF TGTGCCAGCAGCGTAGCAGGGGGACCTATGTACGAGCAGTACTTC
TRBJ1-2 TRBV12-5 NA NA CASGLYRDSSGYGYTF TGTGCTAGTGGTCTATACCGGGACTCGTCTGGCTATGGCTACACCTTC
TRBJ2-4 TRBV3-1/TRBV3-2 NA NA CASSPRQGAKNIQYF TGTGCCAGCAGCCCTCGGCAGGGGGCCAAAAACATTCAGTACTTC
TRBJ1-2 TRBV3-1/TRBV3-2 NA NA CASSQDHRDGSFTF TGTGCCAGCAGCCAAGACCATCGGGACGGTAGTTTTACCTTC
TRBJ2-1 TRBV7-9 NA NA CASSPASENEQFF TGTGCCAGCAGCCCAGCGTCGGAGAATGAGCAGTTCTTC
TRBJ2-6 TRBV6-1 NA NA CASSEALSSGANVLTF TGTGCCAGCAGTGAAGCGCTTTCCTCTGGGGCCAACGTCCTGACTTTC
TRBJ1-4 TRBV5-1 NA NA CASSLEAGSPLANEKLFF TGCGCCAGCAGCTTGGAGGCAGGGAGTCCGTTGGCTAATGAAAAACTGTTTTTT
TRBJ1-2 TRBV28 NA NA CASSLTPSGYGYTF TGTGCCAGCAGTTTGACACCTTCGGGCTATGGCTACACCTTC
TRBJ1-5 TRBV28 NA NA CASSFNSRASKPQHF TGTGCCAGCAGTTTCAACAGCAGAGCCTCCAAGCCCCAGCATTTT
TRBJ1-1 TRBV19 NA NA CASRAQGLNTEAFF TGTGCCAGTAGGGCACAGGGCCTGAACACTGAAGCTTTCTTT
TRBJ2-1 TRBV7-6 NA NA CASSLEWGPYNEQFF TGTGCCAGCAGCTTAGAGTGGGGGCCCTACAATGAGCAGTTCTTC
TRBJ1-1 TRBV5-4 NA NA CASSLEAGRGAFF TGTGCCAGCAGCTTGGAAGCGGGGCGTGGGGCTTTCTTT
TRBJ1-2 TRBV28 TRBD1 NA CASSLDRANYGYTF TGTGCCAGCAGTTTGGACAGGGCTAACTATGGCTACACCTTC
TRBJ1-1 TRBV9 NA NA CASSVGTVNTEAFF TGTGCCAGCAGCGTAGGGACGGTGAACACTGAAGCTTTCTTT
TRBJ2-5 TRBV7-9 NA NA CASSFTVLARSQETQYF TGTGCCAGCAGCTTCACTGTGTTAGCGCGGAGCCAAGAGACCCAGTACTTC
TRBJ1-6 TRBV28 NA NA CASSPTLTSPLHF TGTGCCAGCAGTCCGACACTAACTTCACCCCTCCACTTT
TRBJ2-1 TRBV6-5 NA NA CASEGGEGVDEQFF TGTGCCAGCGAGGGGGGGGAGGGAGTGGATGAGCAGTTCTTC
TRBJ2-5 TRBV19 TRBD2 once CASSRLAAWETQYF TGTGCCAGTAGTAGGCTAGCGGCCTGGGAGACCCAGTACTTC
TRBJ2-1 TRBV10-3 NA NA CAISDGRATSNEQFF TGTGCCATCAGTGATGGACGGGCCACAAGCAATGAGCAGTTCTTC
TRBJ1-1 TRBV27 NA NA CASSLMENTEAFF TGTGCCAGCAGTTTAATGGAGAACACTGAAGCTTTCTTT
TRBJ2-1 TRBV4-3 TRBD2 NA CASSPRYWTSEKSSYNEQFF TGCGCCAGCAGCCCCCGGTATTGGACTAGCGAAAAAAGCTCCTACAATGAGCAGTTCTTC
TRBJ2-3 TRBV2 NA once CASSAGEAQYF TGTGCCAGCAGTGCTGGGGAGGCGCAGTATTTT
TRBJ2-1 TRBV6-5 TRBD1 NA CASSRDRGGDEQFF TGTGCCAGCAGCCGGGACAGGGGAGGGGATGAGCAGTTCTTC
TRBJ2-3 TRBV18 NA NA CASSPLVRGFTDTQYF TGTGCCAGCTCACCGTTAGTCCGGGGGTTCACAGATACGCAGTATTTT
TRBJ2-7 TRBV18 NA NA CASSPPDGDSSYEQYF TGTGCCAGCTCACCACCGGACGGGGATAGCTCCTACGAGCAGTACTTC
TRBJ1-2 TRBV30 NA once CAWSGLGWQGGYGYTF TGTGCCTGGAGTGGTCTTGGTTGGCAGGGTGGCTATGGCTACACCTTC
TRBJ2-3 TRBV6-2/TRBV6-3 NA NA CASSYPVGSTSTDTQYF TGTGCCAGCAGTTACCCCGTCGGCTCCACTAGCACAGATACGCAGTATTTT
TRBJ2-3 TRBV3-1/TRBV3-2 NA NA CASSQTAASTDTQYF TGTGCCAGCAGCCAAACGGCGGCTAGCACAGATACGCAGTATTTT
TRBJ1-6 TRBV25-1 NA NA CASSESGNSPLHF TGTGCCAGCAGTGAATCGGGGAATTCACCCCTCCACTTT
TRBJ2-7 TRBV5-5 NA NA CASSLGWFYEQYF TGTGCCAGCAGCTTAGGCTGGTTCTACGAGCAGTACTTC
TRBJ2-1 TRBV7-8 NA NA CASSLDVLLYNEQFF TGTGCCAGCAGCTTAGATGTTCTCCTCTACAATGAGCAGTTCTTC
TRBJ2-7 TRBV27 TRBD1 once CASSLNRGPHEQYF TGTGCCAGCAGTTTGAACAGGGGGCCGCACGAGCAGTACTTC
TRBJ1-1 TRBV7-3 NA NA CASSSTRTNTEAFF TGTGCCAGCAGCTCAACGAGGACAAACACTGAAGCTTTCTTT